This T cell receptor beta chain was profiled in a study of cytomegalovirus exposure and HLA in healthy donors. Findings and limits, study-wide: The study listed approximately 170 cytomegalovirus-associated TCR beta chains. A later analysis linked a missense variant in DCLRE1C to the trimming of TCR beta V and J genes.

The CDR3 loop spans 18 amino acids. Germline lookup yields CDR1 LGHNA and CDR2 YSLEER. The junction had 6 bases not matched to a gene; V was cut back by 0 bases and J by 1 base. Note on this clone: Its target is not known.

Researchers ran the PCR with 60 Vbeta and 13 Jbeta primers. TCRdb's copy holds only in-frame clones and misses some; the assay was immunoSEQ multiplex PCR. The sample consists of about 140,000 clones, roughly 65% of them appearing once. The sequencing sample was made of PBMCs. This sequence joins TRBV4-3 and TRBJ2-7, with 13 bases aligning to TRBD2. This receptor was identified in a man in his 60s in good health and CMV-seronegative. The CDR3 loop reads CASSQDVGGLAGSYEQYF. The CDR3, as DNA: TGCGCCAGCAGCCAAGATGTGGGGGGACTAGCGGGATCCTACGAGCAGTACTTC.